Listed below are T cell receptor beta chains from one sample, sequenced in a study of human T cells and chemical hapten exposure. Each CDR3 protein is one row after TCRdb ran MiXCR on the RACE reads. The data hold about 95,000 distinct CDR3 sequences, with about an eighth observed a single time. The sequencing here drew on whole blood, taken in connection with sensitization to the hapten diphenylcyclopropenone (DPC). The receptors stem from a middle-aged woman with alopecia areata. Some clones in this sample may be carry-over from other donors' samples. The CDR3 runs from the conserved cysteine through the conserved F or W. The D gene is left open where the match is weak. Only some rows state a clone size, as once, few, many or a class for expanded clones.

v_call	clone_size	cdr3_length	d_call	j_call	cdr3_aa	cdr3_nt
TRBV7-2	NA	15	TRBD2	TRBJ2-3	CASSFTGRTTDTQYF	TGTGCCAGCAGCTTTACCGGGAGGACCACAGATACGCAGTATTTT
TRBV5-1	NA	15	NA	TRBJ2-2	CASSLVTSSAGELFF	TGCGCCAGCAGCTTGGTTACTAGCAGCGCCGGGGAGCTGTTTTTT
TRBV6-2/TRBV6-3	many	17	TRBD2	TRBJ2-7	CASSYSTSGRAPYEQYF	TGTGCCAGCAGTTACTCTACTAGCGGGAGGGCCCCCTACGAGCAGTACTTC
TRBV7-2	NA	14	NA	TRBJ2-7	CASSLAGRAEEQYF	TGTGCCAGCAGCTTAGCCGGACGAGCCGAGGAGCAGTACTTC
TRBV7-2	NA	16	NA	TRBJ1-3	CASSAPGRVSGNTIYF	TGTGCCAGCAGCGCGCCGGGACGAGTCTCTGGAAACACCATATATTTT
TRBV6-5	NA	17	TRBD2	TRBJ2-2	CASSYILAGGPTGELFF	TGTGCCAGCAGTTACATACTAGCGGGAGGTCCCACCGGGGAGCTGTTTTTT
TRBV19	many	13	NA	TRBJ1-1	CASSGKKGTEAFF	TGTGCCAGTAGTGGGAAAAAGGGAACTGAAGCTTTCTTT
TRBV12-5	many	12	NA	TRBJ2-1	CASGLTGNEQFF	TGTGCTAGTGGTTTGACCGGGAATGAGCAGTTCTTC
TRBV29-1	many	13	NA	TRBJ2-5	CSVGDTKQETQYF	TGCAGCGTTGGGGACACCAAACAAGAGACCCAGTACTTC
TRBV25-1	many	15	TRBD2	TRBJ2-2	CASSDGRINTGELFF	TGTGCCAGCAGTGACGGGAGGATCAACACCGGGGAGCTGTTTTTT
TRBV14	many	14	TRBD1	TRBJ1-2	CASSQEQGRDGYTF	TGTGCCAGCAGCCAAGAACAGGGGAGAGATGGCTACACCTTC
TRBV5-4	NA	15	NA	TRBJ2-7	CASSSPGSGFYEQYF	TGTGCCAGCAGCTCTCCGGGATCGGGGTTTTACGAGCAGTACTTC
TRBV6-6	NA	13	TRBD1	TRBJ2-7	CASTTMRGLEQYF	TGTGCCAGCACCACGATGAGGGGGCTAGAGCAGTACTTC
TRBV9	few	14	TRBD2	TRBJ2-7	CASSVGGTVQEQYF	TGTGCCAGCAGCGTCGGGGGGACGGTGCAGGAGCAGTACTTC
TRBV11-2	many	16	NA	TRBJ2-1	CASSLRGTWRSNEQFF	TGTGCCAGCAGCTTAAGGGGGACCTGGAGGAGCAATGAGCAGTTCTTC
TRBV13	many	13	NA	TRBJ2-1	CASSLGRPNEQFF	TGTGCCAGCAGCTTAGGTAGGCCCAATGAGCAGTTCTTC
TRBV2	many	15	TRBD2	TRBJ2-2	CASRRTSGNTGELFF	TGTGCCAGCAGGCGGACTAGCGGGAACACCGGGGAGCTGTTTTTT
TRBV7-2	many	14	TRBD2	TRBJ2-3	CASSLGLAGDTQYF	TGTGCCAGCAGCCTAGGACTAGCGGGAGATACGCAGTATTTT